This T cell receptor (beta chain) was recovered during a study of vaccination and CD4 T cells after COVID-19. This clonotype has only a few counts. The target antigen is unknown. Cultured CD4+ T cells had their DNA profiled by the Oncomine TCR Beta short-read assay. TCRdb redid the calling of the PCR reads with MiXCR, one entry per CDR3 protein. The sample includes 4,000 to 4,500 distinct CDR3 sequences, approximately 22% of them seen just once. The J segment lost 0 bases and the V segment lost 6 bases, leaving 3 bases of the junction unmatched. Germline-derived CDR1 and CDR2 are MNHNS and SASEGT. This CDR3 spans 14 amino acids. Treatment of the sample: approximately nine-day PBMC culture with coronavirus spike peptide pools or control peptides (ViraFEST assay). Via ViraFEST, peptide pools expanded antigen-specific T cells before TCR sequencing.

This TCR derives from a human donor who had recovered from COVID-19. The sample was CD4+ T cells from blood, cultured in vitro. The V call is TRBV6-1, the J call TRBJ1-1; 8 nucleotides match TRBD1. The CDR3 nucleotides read TGTGCCAGCAGCCGGACAGGGATGAACACTGAAGCTTTCTTT. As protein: CASSRTGMNTEAFF.